These 26 T cell receptor beta chains share one sample of origin, sequenced in a study of blood T cell repertoires in COVID-19 (dated by TCRdb to 2020 to 2022). Library preparation employed the immunoSEQ multiplex PCR assay. TCRdb stores this immuneACCESS table with in-frame sequences only. Part of the clones is absent; in the studies checked, under half of the shortfall reflects unresolved V genes, and no reason is known for the rest. The sample table holds just under 350,000 clones, of which approximately 90% were seen once. The top ten constitute roughly 3.4% of the sample. The sequencing input was peripheral blood. Receptors were obtained from a woman between 18 and 30 years old who had recovered from COVID-19.

This chain connects TRBV12-5 to TRBJ2-5; TRBD2 aligns across 12 bases. With V trimmed by 5 bases and J by 5 bases, 27 bases remained unmatched. The CDR3 contains 22 residues. Germline CDR1 reads LGHNT; CDR2 reads FRNRAP. Here the CDR3 reads CASGPPLIRTSGKKVVWETQYF. CDR3 coding DNA: TGTGCTAGTGGTCCACCCTTAATTCGGACTAGCGGGAAAAAGGTGGTTTGGGAGACCCAGTACTTC.

The chain recombines TRBV6-1 with TRBJ2-5, with D unclear. This CDR3 spans 12 amino acids. V shed 5 bases and J shed 5 bases, with 9 bases lying between them. The germline V gene encodes CDR1 MNHNS and CDR2 SASEGT. CDR3 sequence (DNA): TGTGCCAGCAGTAAACCAAGCGAGACCCAGTACTTC. Translated: CASSKPSETQYF.

The CDR3 region is CASSFQSGGEGETQYF. The CDR3 bases are TGTGCCAGCAGTTTCCAGTCAGGGGGCGAGGGAGAGACCCAGTACTTC. The rearrangement uses TRBV28 and TRBJ2-5, with TRBD1 identical over 8 bases. The CDR3 spans 16 residues. J lost 4 bases, V lost 3 bases, and 10 bases had no gene match. Germline CDR1 is MDHEN and CDR2 is SYDVKM.

This CDR3 is CASSEAKSNQPQHF. The CDR3 bases are TGCGCCAGCAGTGAAGCCAAAAGCAATCAGCCCCAGCATTTT. V is TRBV10-1 and J is TRBJ1-5; D is unclear. CDR1 and CDR2 (germline): WNHNN, SYGVQD (reference sequence). This CDR3 spans 14 amino acids. V lost 3 bases and J lost 1, with 7 bases in between.

The chain has TRBV6-5 and TRBJ1-2; tentative D call: TRBD1 (5 bases). CDR3 length equals 14 residues. Germline-derived CDR1 and CDR2 are MNHEY and SVGAGI. Trimming took off 2 bases at V and 3 bases at J, with 10 bases between the two ends. The CDR3 here is CASSYADRHYGYTF. In DNA form, the CDR3 reads TGTGCCAGCAGTTACGCCGACAGACACTATGGCTACACCTTC.

The V gene is TRBV5-6, the J gene TRBJ2-7; 9 bases fit TRBD2. V was clipped by 0 bases and J by 3 bases; unmatched bases: 1. The CDR3 is 14 amino acids. Germline V gene sequence: CDR1 SGHDT, CDR2 YYEEEE. CDR3 protein: CASSLGTSDYEQYV. The CDR3 DNA follows: TGTGCCAGCAGCTTGGGGACTAGCGACTACGAGCAGTACGTC.

The V gene is TRBV15, the J gene TRBJ2-3; D is uncertain. With 10 bases removed from V and 2 bases from J, the gap between germline ends came to 16 bases. Germline CDR1 is LNHNV and CDR2 is YYDKDF (reference sequence). This CDR3 is 14 amino acids long. Here the CDR3 reads CAIGRAPFTDTQYF. The CDR3 bases are TGTGCCATTGGTAGAGCGCCTTTCACAGATACGCAGTATTTT.

The V and J genes are TRBV11-3 and TRBJ1-1, with D possibly TRBD1 on 6 matching bases. The CDR3 loop spans 14 amino acids. V was cut by 0 bases and J by 4 bases, with 9 bases left in between. Germline-derived CDR1 and CDR2 are SGHNT and YENEEA. The CDR3 coding sequence is TGTGCCAGCAGCTTAGATCGAGGGGGCACTGAAGCTTTCTTT. Protein sequence: CASSLDRGGTEAFF. Supplemented by reference TRBV11-3 and TRBJ1-1, the full variable domain reads EAGVVQSPRYKIIEKKQPVAFWCNPISGHNTLYWYLQNLGQGPELLIRYENEEAVDDSQLPKDRFSAERLKGVDSTLKIQPAELGDSAVYLCASSLDRGGTEAFFGQGTRLTVV.

This clone was recorded once. V usage is TRBV10-3 and J usage is TRBJ2-5, with 10 positions matching TRBD1. Trimming removed 0 bases from V and 1 base from J; junction bases left unmatched: 5. The CDR3 consists of 17 residues. In germline, CDR1 is ENHRY, CDR2 SYGVKD. The CDR3: CAISESTGGFVQETQYF. CDR3 sequence (DNA): TGTGCCATCAGTGAGTCGACAGGGGGCTTCGTCCAAGAGACCCAGTACTTC.

J is TRBJ2-5 and V is TRBV9, with TRBD2 identical over 8 bases. The J segment lost 1 base and the V segment lost 3 bases, leaving 5 bases of the junction unmatched. The CDR3 loop spans 15 amino acids. Germline V gives CDR1 SGDLS, CDR2 YYNGEE. CDR3 residues: CASSGTSGLQETQYF. CDR3 bases: TGTGCCAGCAGCGGAACTAGCGGTCTCCAAGAGACCCAGTACTTC.

The CDR3 bases are TGCGCCAGCAGCCGAAGGACTAGCGGCTCACATACGCAGTATTTT. Translation: CASSRRTSGSHTQYF. The chain recombines TRBV5-1 with TRBJ2-3, with 10 bases matching TRBD2. V lost 4 bases to trimming and J lost 7 bases; unmatched junction nucleotides: 9. Germline V lookup: CDR1 SGHRS, CDR2 YFSETQ. The CDR3 extends over 15 amino acids.

The chain combines TRBV7-2 with TRBJ2-2, with D maybe TRBD2 (5 bases). CDR3 size: 16 residues. CDR1 is SGHTA and CDR2 is FQGNSA in the germline V gene. Trimming removed 5 bases from V and 7 bases from J, with 20 bases in between. CDR3 protein: CASSGMWAGPVGELFF. The CDR3 nucleotides read TGTGCCAGCAGCGGGATGTGGGCGGGCCCCGTCGGGGAGCTGTTTTTT.

This rearrangement joins TRBV7-2 to TRBJ1-1, with 8 bases identical to TRBD1. Trimming took 4 bases from V and 2 from J; bases not matched to a gene: 18. Germline CDR1 SGHTA, CDR2 FQGNSA. The CDR3 is 19 residues long. Here the CDR3 DNA reads TGTGCCAGCAGCTCAGGGGGTCTTAGTTGGGACAGGAGTAACACTGAAGCTTTCTTT. This codes for CASSSGGLSWDRSNTEAFF.

The chain links TRBV5-1 to TRBJ1-5; 8 nucleotides line up with TRBD1. Germline CDR1 reads SGHRS; CDR2 reads YFSETQ. V was pared by 5 bases and J by 1 base, with 2 bases of the junction left unmatched. This CDR3 region has 14 residues. CDR3 sequence (DNA): TGCGCCAGCAGTACAGGGGGAAGCAATCAGCCCCAGCATTTT. Encoded protein: CASSTGGSNQPQHF. Filled out from reference TRBV5-1 and TRBJ1-5, the complete variable domain reads KAGVTQTPRYLIKTRGQQVTLSCSPISGHRSVSWYQQTPGQGLQFLFEYFSETQRNKGNFPGRFSGRQFSNSRSEMNVSTLELGDSALYLCASSTGGSNQPQHFGDGTRLSIL.

This chain joins TRBV11-3 and TRBJ1-1; possibly TRBD1 for D (5 bases). The CDR3 length is 13 residues. Trimming removed 2 bases at V and 6 bases at J, with 10 bases between. Germline CDR1 is SGHNT and CDR2 is YENEEA. Here the CDR3 DNA reads TGTGCCAGCAGCTTAAGGGGATGGGCTGAAGCTTTCTTT. Residues: CASSLRGWAEAFF.

The rearrangement joins TRBV7-9 to TRBJ1-3; D not resolved. Germline V gene lookup returns CDR1 SEHNR and CDR2 FQNEAQ (reference sequence). V shed 1 base and J shed 2 bases, with 9 bases lying between them. The CDR3 is 15 residues long. The CDR3: CASSLGRFPGNTIYF. CDR3 DNA sequence: TGTGCCAGCAGCTTAGGGAGGTTTCCTGGAAACACCATATATTTT.

V and J are TRBV4-3 and TRBJ2-3; D might be TRBD2 (5 bases). This CDR3 comprises 17 residues. Germline loops: CDR1 LGHNA, CDR2 YSLEER. Trimming took 1 base from V and 0 from J, leaving 14 bases between them. CDR3 amino acids: CASSQGQAGLSTDTQYF. The DNA for the CDR3 is TGCGCCAGCAGCCAAGGGCAGGCGGGCTTAAGCACAGATACGCAGTATTTT.

The chain employs TRBV28 and TRBJ2-5, with D perhaps TRBD2 (5 bases). Trimming pared 2 bases from V and 3 bases from J, leaving 10 bases between. CDR3 length: 14 residues. The germline gives CDR1 MDHEN, CDR2 SYDVKM. In nucleotides, the CDR3 is TGTGCCAGCAGTTTACGGGGTCGCAAAGAGACCCAGTACTTC. Translation: CASSLRGRKETQYF.

The genes are TRBV5-4 and TRBJ2-1; possible D gene TRBD1, 5 bases. Between the trimmed V and J ends, which lost 4 bases and 7 bases, there was a span of 18 bases. The V gene's germline CDR1 is SGHNT and CDR2 YYREEE (reference sequence). There are 15 residues in the CDR3. The CDR3 coding sequence is TGTGCCAGCAGCCCAGGGAACGTGGCTTATAATGAGCAGTTCTTC. It codes for CASSPGNVAYNEQFF.

The J gene is TRBJ2-5, the V gene TRBV28, with 9 positions matching TRBD1. The CDR3 covers 15 residues. J lost 4 bases, V lost 5 bases, and 8 bases had no gene match. Per germline, CDR1 MDHEN and CDR2 SYDVKM. CDR3 sequence reads: CASSVLTGGRETQYF. CDR3 bases: TGTGCCAGCAGTGTTCTTACAGGGGGCAGAGAGACCCAGTACTTC.

The V and J genes are TRBV7-2 and TRBJ2-5, with TRBD2 identical over 8 bases. CDR3 size: 16 residues. Germline V CDR1 and CDR2: SGHTA, FQGNSA. Trimming cost V 1 base and J 5 bases; bases outside gene matches: 9. The CDR3 sequence is CASSLVTAGGWETQYF. The CDR3 DNA is TGTGCCAGCAGCTTAGTGACGGCGGGAGGATGGGAGACCCAGTACTTC.

The chain is built from TRBV9 and TRBJ2-2; 7 bases match TRBD2. Trimming removed 0 bases from V and 3 bases from J; junction bases left unmatched: 5. The CDR3 runs to 16 residues. The V gene's germline CDR1 is SGDLS and CDR2 YYNGEE. CDR3 nucleotide sequence: TGTGCCAGCAGCGTAGTGGGGGGGTTTGACACCGGGGAGCTGTTTTTT. This translates into CASSVVGGFDTGELFF.

The gene calls are TRBV5-6 and TRBJ2-1, with TRBD2 identical over 8 bases. With 4 bases clipped from V and 4 bases from J, the junction kept 7 bases outside the gene matches. The CDR3 is 15 residues long. Germline lookup yields CDR1 SGHDT and CDR2 YYEEEE. The chain's CDR3 is CASSILAGVYNEQFF. In DNA form, the CDR3 reads TGTGCCAGCAGCATCCTAGCGGGTGTTTACAATGAGCAGTTCTTC.

The sample holds one count of this clone. The chain joins TRBV7-2 to TRBJ2-5; TRBD2 matches at 12 bases. Germline assignment: CDR1 SGHTA and CDR2 FQGNSA. Losses at the gene ends were 7 bases for V and 0 bases for J; bases not matched to a gene: 3. The CDR3 runs 15 residues. In DNA form, the CDR3 reads TGTGCCAGCAACCTAGCGGGAGGGAACCAAGAGACCCAGTACTTC. Translating it yields CASNLAGGNQETQYF.

V gene TRBV5-8 combines with J gene TRBJ2-7, with D hard to call. The germline CDR1 and CDR2 sequences are SGHTS and YDEGEE. V shed 2 bases and J shed 1 base, with 7 bases lying between them. The CDR3 covers 13 residues. CDR3 sequence reads: CASSFAGSYEQYV. In nucleotides, the CDR3 is TGTGCCAGCAGCTTTGCAGGATCCTACGAGCAGTACGTC.

The chain has TRBV19 and TRBJ2-7; a weak D match, TRBD1 (6 bases). This CDR3 is 13 amino acids long. The germline CDR1 and CDR2 sequences are LNHDA and SQIVND (reference sequence). The ends were cut back, 7 bases at V and 6 bases at J, with 16 bases in the middle. In DNA form, the CDR3 reads TGTGCCAGTAATACAGGGATGTACGGCGAGCAGTACGTC. Amino acids: CASNTGMYGEQYV.